These 30 T cell receptor beta chains were sequenced from one sample in a study of T cell changes during pregnancy in multiple sclerosis. Clones were sequenced by immunoSEQ multiplex PCR, and TCRdb holds only the in-frame ones, with some missing. In the table there are about 61,000 clones, over 90% of which are singletons. The specimen was CD8+ T cells from peripheral blood mononuclear cells, collected in the third trimester of pregnancy. The receptors stem from a female donor with multiple sclerosis, enrolled in a pregnancy study.

There are a few counts of this clone. V is TRBV7-3 and J is TRBJ2-7; D is perhaps TRBD2 (5 bases). CDR1 is SGHTA and CDR2 is FQGTGA in the germline V gene. Trimming pared 3 bases from V and 0 bases from J, leaving 9 bases between. The CDR3 is 14 amino acids. The CDR3 protein is CASSFDGNSYEQYF. As DNA, the CDR3 is TGTGCCAGCAGCTTCGACGGGAACTCCTACGAGCAGTACTTC.

The table lists this clone with a count of one. The J gene is TRBJ2-3, the V gene TRBV5-1, with TRBD2 identical over 9 bases. Germline CDR1 reads SGHRS; CDR2 reads YFSETQ. The CDR3 covers 17 residues. Trimming removed 3 bases from V and 2 bases from J; junction bases left unmatched: 10. The CDR3 DNA sequence: TGCGCCAGCAGCTCTACTGAGACTAGCGGTTACACAGATACGCAGTATTTT. Translating it yields CASSSTETSGYTDTQYF.

CDR3 sequence: CASWDTSYEQYF. The CDR3 DNA reads TGTGCCAGCTGGGACACCTCCTACGAGCAGTACTTC. The genes are TRBV6-1 and TRBJ2-7; D might be TRBD1 (6 bases). V lost 8 bases and J 0 bases, leaving 8 bases between the germline ends. The CDR3 is 12 amino acids. Germline CDR1 reads MNHNS; CDR2 reads SASEGT.

The rearrangement joins TRBV5-1 to TRBJ2-7; 11 positions match TRBD1. The CDR3 runs 14 residues. V lost 4 bases to trimming and J lost 2 bases; unmatched junction nucleotides: 2. The germline gives CDR1 SGHRS, CDR2 YFSETQ. The CDR3 reads CASSRDRGAYEQYF. The CDR3 region has the DNA TGCGCCAGCAGCAGGGACAGGGGGGCCTACGAGCAGTACTTC.

The rearrangement links TRBV9 to TRBJ1-1; D ambiguous. CDR3 size: 14 residues. The germline V gene encodes CDR1 SGDLS and CDR2 YYNGEE. V lost 2 bases and J lost 0, with 8 bases in between. CDR3 nucleotide sequence: TGTGCCAGCAGCGTCGCAGAAATGAACACTGAAGCTTTCTTT. Residues: CASSVAEMNTEAFF.

The V call is TRBV28, the J call TRBJ2-1; no clear D gene. CDR1 is MDHEN, CDR2 SYDVKM, per germline. V dropped 6 bases and J dropped 8 bases, with 20 bases sitting between them. The CDR3 sequence is 15 residues long. CDR3 sequence reads: CASSGGIATSDEQFF. The CDR3 coding sequence is TGTGCCAGCAGCGGCGGAATAGCTACCTCGGATGAGCAGTTCTTC.

The chain joins TRBV4-2 to TRBJ2-1; D remains ambiguous. Germline V CDR1 and CDR2: LGHNA, YNFKEQ. This CDR3 spans 13 amino acids. V was pared by 3 bases and J by 5 bases, with 8 bases between. This CDR3 is CASSHVIDNEQFF. The CDR3 DNA sequence: TGTGCCAGCAGCCATGTAATAGACAATGAGCAGTTCTTC.

This clone has only one observation. The CDR3 is CASSALATSLADTQYF. The CDR3 DNA reads as TGCGCCAGCAGTGCCCTAGCAACCTCACTGGCAGATACGCAGTATTTT. The chain joins TRBV10-1 to TRBJ2-3; D perhaps matches TRBD2 (5 bases). Per the germline V gene, CDR1 is WNHNN and CDR2 is SYGVQD (reference sequence). This CDR3 has 16 residues. V was pared by 4 bases and J by 4 bases, with 18 bases between.

The chain combines TRBV6-5 with TRBJ1-1; unclear D gene. V lost 1 base to trimming and J lost 8 bases, with 11 bases between them. Per the germline V gene, CDR1 is MNHEY and CDR2 is SVGAGI. CDR3 length: 13 residues. CDR3 protein: CASSYWEEAEAFF. CDR3 DNA: TGTGCCAGCAGTTACTGGGAGGAGGCAGAAGCTTTCTTT.

V is TRBV19 and J is TRBJ2-2, with D tentatively TRBD2 (6 bases). CDR1 LNHDA and CDR2 SQIVND come from the germline V gene (reference sequence). The CDR3 runs to 13 residues. V was trimmed by 3 bases and J by 5 bases, leaving 7 bases between them. The CDR3 spells CASSIGGTGELFF. For the CDR3, the DNA is TGTGCCAGTAGTATTGGAGGGACCGGGGAGCTGTTTTTT.

V and J are TRBV27 and TRBJ2-7; 8 bases map to TRBD2. V lost 0 bases and J lost 6; bases outside the gene matches: 7. The CDR3 consists of 15 residues. Germline CDR1 and CDR2: MNHEY and SMNVEV (reference sequence). This chain's CDR3 is CASSLSMPGGVEQYF. CDR3 in DNA: TGTGCCAGCAGTTTATCGATGCCGGGAGGGGTCGAGCAGTACTTC.

The chain joins TRBV27 to TRBJ2-7, with 11 bases that match TRBD2. The CDR3 runs 14 residues. V was pared by 2 bases and J by 4 bases, with 1 base of the junction left unmatched. Germline V gene lookup returns CDR1 MNHEY and CDR2 SMNVEV (reference sequence). The CDR3 DNA is TGTGCCAGCAGTTTAAGGACTAGCGGGTACGAGCAGTACTTC. This sequence encodes CASSLRTSGYEQYF.

Here the CDR3 DNA reads TGTGCCAGCCCCTTAAAATATACGCAGTATTTT. This gives the protein CASPLKYTQYF. J is TRBJ2-3 and V is TRBV27, with D unresolved. Trimming left V 8 bases short and J 7 bases short, with 10 bases between. The CDR3 has 11 amino acids. The germline V gene has CDR1 MNHEY and CDR2 SMNVEV (reference sequence).

This clone is a singleton in its sample. This chain connects TRBV7-6 to TRBJ2-7; D is unclear. CDR1 is SGHVS and CDR2 is FNYEAQ in the germline V gene. Between the trimmed V and J ends, which lost 1 base and 0 bases, there was a span of 7 bases. The CDR3 is 14 amino acids. The CDR3 region is CASSLGPISYEQYF. In nucleotides, the CDR3 is TGTGCCAGCAGCTTAGGCCCTATCTCCTACGAGCAGTACTTC.

The chain combines TRBV5-4 with TRBJ1-2; TRBD1 matches 8 bases. Per the germline V gene, CDR1 is SGHNT and CDR2 is YYREEE (reference sequence). Unmatched junction bases numbered 5, after V lost 5 bases and J lost 5 bases. This CDR3 has 13 residues. In nucleotides, the CDR3 is TGTGCCAGCAGGGACCGGACAGGGTATGGCTACACCTTC. Its translation: CASRDRTGYGYTF.

This clone was picked up one time. J is TRBJ2-7 and V is TRBV27, with TRBD1 matching 7 bases. V was pared by 1 base and J by 2 bases, with 11 bases of the junction left unmatched. This CDR3 has 17 amino acids. The germline V gene encodes CDR1 MNHEY and CDR2 SMNVEV (reference sequence). The CDR3 is CASSLYPPGQVAYEQYF. The CDR3 DNA reads TGTGCCAGCAGTTTATACCCCCCCGGACAGGTGGCCTACGAGCAGTACTTC.

This rearrangement joins TRBV4-1 to TRBJ2-7, with D tentatively TRBD1 (5 bases). Trimming took 6 bases from V and 4 from J, leaving 16 bases between them. The CDR3 loop spans 14 amino acids. Per the germline V gene, CDR1 is MGHRA and CDR2 is YSYEKL. The CDR3 DNA reads as TGCGCCAGCAGTTTCAACCAGGGAACGTACGAGCAGTACTTC. Protein: CASSFNQGTYEQYF.

The V call is TRBV2, the J call TRBJ2-7; D is perhaps TRBD2 (6 bases). The CDR3 length is 14 residues. V lost 6 bases, J lost 6 bases, and 18 bases lay in between. Germline CDR1 and CDR2: SNHLY and FYNNEI. CDR3 amino acids: CASSPLEASAEQYF. The DNA of the CDR3 is TGTGCCAGCAGCCCCCTAGAGGCTAGCGCCGAGCAGTACTTC.

As for this clone: One end of the junction is discordant with germline, which a read error may explain. This rearrangement joins TRBV6-1 to TRBJ2-7; D is uncertain. The CDR3 covers 13 residues. Germline CDR1 is MNHNS and CDR2 is SASEGT. The DNA of the CDR3 is TGTGCCAGCAGTGAAGCCCCGTTATTAGTTTTGGACTTC. Translated: CASSEAPLLVLDF.

The chain has TRBV6-5 and TRBJ2-7; 7 positions agree with TRBD2. The junction had 5 bases not matched to a gene; V was cut back by 5 bases and J by 4 bases. CDR1 is MNHEY and CDR2 is SVGAGI in the germline V gene. This CDR3 contains 13 residues. In DNA form, the CDR3 reads TGTGCCAGCAGTGAGGCGGGAGTGTACGAGCAGTACTTC. It codes for CASSEAGVYEQYF.

The genes are TRBV11-2 and TRBJ2-5; D is perhaps TRBD1 (5 bases). Trimming pared 1 base from V and 2 bases from J, leaving 8 bases between. The CDR3 length is 14 residues. Germline CDR1 and CDR2: SGHAT and FQNNGV. CDR3 coding DNA: TGTGCCAGCAGCTTAGGGGGCTATCAAGAGACCCAGTACTTC. Protein product: CASSLGGYQETQYF. Full variable domain (remainder filled in from reference TRBV11-2 and TRBJ2-5): EAGVAQSPRYKIIEKRQSVAFWCNPISGHATLYWYQQILGQGPKLLIQFQNNGVVDDSQLPKDRFSAERLKGVDSTLKIQPAKLEDSAVYLCASSLGGYQETQYFGPGTRLLVL.

The rearrangement uses TRBV9 and TRBJ1-2; no clear D. V was cut by 0 bases and J by 2 bases, with 8 bases left in between. CDR1 is SGDLS, CDR2 YYNGEE, per germline. The CDR3 extends over 14 amino acids. This chain's CDR3 is CASSVEGGNYGYTF. CDR3 DNA: TGTGCCAGCAGCGTAGAAGGCGGCAACTATGGCTACACCTTC.

The gene calls are TRBV4-3 and TRBJ1-1; 9 nucleotides agree with TRBD1. Germline lookup yields CDR1 LGHNA and CDR2 YSLEER. This CDR3 contains 16 residues. The V and J ends lost 1 base and 4 bases, in that order; junction bases with no gene match: 7. The CDR3 region has the DNA TGCGCCAGCAGCCAAGTATTCGGGACAGGGCTCACTGAAGCTTTCTTT. The encoded protein is CASSQVFGTGLTEAFF.

The rearrangement uses TRBV19 and TRBJ1-5; TRBD1 matches 7 bases. Losses at the gene ends were 5 bases for V and 0 bases for J; bases not matched to a gene: 4. Looked up from germline, CDR1 is LNHDA and CDR2 is SQIVND (reference sequence). The length of the CDR3 is 15 residues. The CDR3 sequence is CASSWDSYSNQPQHF. The CDR3 nucleotides are TGTGCCAGTAGTTGGGACAGCTATAGCAATCAGCCCCAGCATTTT.

This chain connects TRBV6-5 to TRBJ1-1; 7 bases fit TRBD1. CDR3 length: 15 amino acids. J gave up 4 bases and V 5 bases, and 10 bases lay outside the gene matches. Germline V gives CDR1 MNHEY, CDR2 SVGAGI. Written as DNA, the CDR3 is TGTGCCAGCAGTACTCGACAGGGCGTTAGCACTGAAGCTTTCTTT. Protein product: CASSTRQGVSTEAFF.

The genes are TRBV7-9 and TRBJ1-1; TRBD1 matches at 7 bases. The CDR3 sequence is 15 residues long. V lost 9 bases and J lost 2; bases outside the gene matches: 12. CDR1 and CDR2 from the germline V gene are SEHNR and FQNEAQ (reference sequence). CDR3 sequence: CASYPTGDFNTEAFF. For the CDR3, the DNA is TGTGCCAGTTACCCTACAGGGGACTTCAACACTGAAGCTTTCTTT.

V is TRBV28 and J is TRBJ2-5, with a weak D call TRBD1 (7 bases). CDR1 and CDR2 (germline): MDHEN, SYDVKM. This CDR3 comprises 17 residues. The V gene lost 5 bases and the J gene lost 4 bases, with 23 bases spanning the gap. The CDR3 loop is CASSPATATGRGETQYF. The CDR3, as DNA: TGTGCCAGCAGTCCCGCCACGGCGACAGGGCGGGGAGAGACCCAGTACTTC.

The DNA of the CDR3 is TGTGCCAGCAGGGACAGGCGCCTGGACACCGGGGAGCTGTTTTTT. Translating it yields CASRDRRLDTGELFF. This sequence joins TRBV2 and TRBJ2-2; 7 bases map to TRBD1. The J segment lost 3 bases and the V segment lost 6 bases, leaving 7 bases of the junction unmatched. CDR3 length: 15 amino acids. Germline CDR1 and CDR2: SNHLY and FYNNEI.

V usage is TRBV6-1 and J usage is TRBJ1-1, with D possibly TRBD1 on 5 matching bases. The CDR3 extends over 14 amino acids. V lost 8 bases and J 6 bases, leaving 19 bases between the germline ends. The germline V gene has CDR1 MNHNS and CDR2 SASEGT. This chain's CDR3 is CASRDGGSRSEAFF. In nucleotides, the CDR3 is TGTGCCAGCCGGGACGGGGGAAGCCGATCTGAAGCTTTCTTT.

This clone was observed once. The chain uses TRBV6-5 and TRBJ2-1; perhaps TRBD2 as D (6 bases). The CDR3 loop spans 13 amino acids. The germline V gene encodes CDR1 MNHEY and CDR2 SVGAGI. V was cut by 6 bases and J by 6 bases, with 12 bases left in between. CDR3 in amino acids: CASSTTRGNEQFF. CDR3 sequence (DNA): TGTGCCAGCAGCACGACGCGGGGCAATGAGCAGTTCTTC.